Shown below are 24 T cell receptor beta chains from a single sample sequenced in a study of cytomegalovirus exposure and HLA in healthy donors. The PCR was carried out with 60 Vbeta primers and 13 Jbeta primers. Data came from immunoSEQ multiplex PCR; TCRdb stores just in-frame clones and leaves some out. This sample has some 56,000 clones, with approximately 82% found just once. Sequencing was performed on PBMCs. The receptors come from a man in his forties or fifties in good health and CMV-seronegative.

This clone was counted a few times. The genes are TRBV10-3 and TRBJ2-1; TRBD2 agrees at 11 bases. Germline-derived CDR1 and CDR2 are ENHRY and SYGVKD. CDR3 length: 14 residues. V trimming: 3 bases; J trimming: 7 bases; junction bases outside the gene matches: 2. The CDR3 bases are TGTGCCATCAGTGATCTAGCGGGGGGAAATGAGCAGTTCTTC. Translating it yields CAISDLAGGNEQFF.

CDR3: CASSVVGAGLGGNTIYF. The CDR3 region has the DNA TGTGCCAGCAGCGTAGTTGGTGCGGGGCTCGGAGGAAACACCATATATTTT. The rearrangement uses TRBV9 and TRBJ1-3; D may be TRBD1 (5 bases). CDR3 length: 17 residues. Looked up from germline, CDR1 is SGDLS and CDR2 is YYNGEE. Trimming left V 0 bases short and J 4 bases short, with 17 bases between.

The gene calls are TRBV2 and TRBJ1-6; D gene unclear. This CDR3 spans 13 amino acids. Trimming stripped 6 bases from V and 7 bases from J, with 10 bases between. Germline-derived CDR1 and CDR2 are SNHLY and FYNNEI. The CDR3 sequence is CASRSSQNSPLHF. The CDR3 coding sequence is TGTGCCAGCAGATCTTCACAAAATTCACCCCTCCACTTT.

This clone was seen once. The chain uses TRBV5-8 and TRBJ1-6, with 9 bases lining up with TRBD1. The CDR3 runs to 16 residues. Germline trimming cut 1 base from V and 8 bases from J; bases unmatched to any gene: 7. Germline V gives CDR1 SGHTS, CDR2 YDEGEE. The CDR3 region is CASSLTLGQGYSPLHF. DNA for the CDR3: TGTGCCAGCAGCTTGACATTGGGACAGGGATATTCACCCCTCCACTTT.

In its sample, this clone was seen once. The J gene is TRBJ2-5, the V gene TRBV7-2, with TRBD2 matching 7 bases. From germline, CDR1 is SGHTA and CDR2 FQGNSA. V lost 0 bases to trimming and J lost 3 bases; unmatched junction nucleotides: 1. The CDR3 contains 14 residues. The CDR3, as DNA: TGTGCCAGCAGCTTAGCGAGCGGGGAAGAGACCCAGTACTTC. Its protein product is CASSLASGEETQYF.

The chain couples TRBV28 to TRBJ2-7; weak D call: TRBD1 (5 bases). The germline V gene encodes CDR1 MDHEN and CDR2 SYDVKM. V shed 6 bases and J shed 1 base, with 13 bases lying between them. The CDR3 extends over 14 amino acids. The CDR3 here is CASRLGHGSYEQYF. DNA of the CDR3: TGTGCCAGCAGGCTCGGACACGGATCCTACGAGCAGTACTTC. The full variable domain, completed using reference TRBV28 and TRBJ2-7, is DVKVTQSSRYLVKRTGEKVFLECVQDMDHENMFWYRQDPGLGLRLIYFSYDVKMKEKGDIPEGYSVSREKKERFSLILESASTNQTSMYLCASRLGHGSYEQYFGPGTRLTVT.

A single count supports this clone. The chain combines TRBV4-2 with TRBJ1-1, with D possibly matching TRBD1 (6 bases). Germline V gene sequence: CDR1 LGHNA, CDR2 YNFKEQ. The CDR3 is made up of 15 amino acids. The V gene lost 2 bases and the J gene lost 6 bases, with 16 bases spanning the gap. The CDR3 DNA sequence: TGTGCCAGCAGCCAACTGAGTTACAGGGTAGCTGAAGCTTTCTTT. Translation: CASSQLSYRVAEAFF.

The chain carries TRBV13 and TRBJ2-3; TRBD1 matches at 9 bases. Germline V gene sequence: CDR1 PRHDT, CDR2 FYEKMQ (reference sequence). After removal of 4 bases from V and 1 base from J, the junction contained 0 bases not matched to a gene. The CDR3 totals 14 residues. In DNA form, the CDR3 reads TGTGCCAGCAGCTGGGACAGGGGCACAGATACGCAGTATTTT. Amino acids: CASSWDRGTDTQYF.

The chain employs TRBV15 and TRBJ2-5, with 7 bases aligning to TRBD2. Germline V lookup: CDR1 LNHNV, CDR2 YYDKDF (reference sequence). The length of the CDR3 is 15 residues. With V trimmed by 1 base and J by 2 bases, 4 bases remained unmatched. CDR3 sequence reads: CATSRVGGIQETQYF. The CDR3 nucleotides read TGTGCCACCAGCAGAGTGGGGGGGATACAAGAGACCCAGTACTTC. The complete variable domain, with remaining parts taken from reference TRBV15 and TRBJ2-5, reads DAMVIQNPRYQVTQFGKPVTLSCSQTLNHNVMYWYQQKSSQAPKLLFHYYDKDFNNEADTPDNFQSRRPNTSFCFLDIRSPGLGDTAMYLCATSRVGGIQETQYFGPGTRLLVL.

The chain is built from TRBV15 and TRBJ1-1; tentatively, D is TRBD1 (5 bases). Trimming removed 1 base at V and 0 bases at J, with 9 bases between. CDR3 length: 15 amino acids. Germline CDR1 LNHNV, CDR2 YYDKDF (reference sequence). CDR3 amino acids: CATSRGQFMNTEAFF. Here the CDR3 DNA reads TGTGCCACCAGCAGAGGACAGTTCATGAACACTGAAGCTTTCTTT.

This clone was found a few times. CDR3 nucleotides: TGTGCCAGTAGTATTAACCGAGACTATGGCTACACCTTC. This translates into CASSINRDYGYTF. The chain combines TRBV19 with TRBJ1-2, with no clear D. This CDR3 comprises 13 residues. Germline loops: CDR1 LNHDA, CDR2 SQIVND (reference sequence). V lost 3 bases and J 3 bases, leaving 8 bases between the germline ends.

This clone was found a few times. V and J are TRBV11-2 and TRBJ2-7; 9 nucleotides line up with TRBD1. The germline gives CDR1 SGHAT, CDR2 FQNNGV. V lost 4 bases and J lost 3; bases outside the gene matches: 4. The CDR3 extends over 14 amino acids. The CDR3 loop is CASSWDRERYEQYF. CDR3 nucleotide sequence: TGTGCCAGCAGCTGGGACAGGGAGCGCTACGAGCAGTACTTC.

This clone was recorded a few times. The chain combines TRBV6-5 with TRBJ1-5; unclear D gene. The germline V gene has CDR1 MNHEY and CDR2 SVGAGI. The V and J ends lost 6 bases and 6 bases respectively, with 15 bases between them. The CDR3 loop spans 14 amino acids. DNA for the CDR3: TGTGCCAGCAGCCACCCGGGATCTGGTCAGCCCCAGCATTTT. Translation: CASSHPGSGQPQHF.

In this sample, this clone turned up once. The V gene is TRBV6-5, the J gene TRBJ2-2; a weak D match, TRBD2 (5 bases). This CDR3 has 15 amino acids. V was pared by 6 bases and J by 4 bases, with 15 bases between. The germline CDR1 and CDR2 sequences are MNHEY and SVGAGI. The CDR3 DNA reads TGTGCCAGCAGCTCTCAAATCGCGGGCACCGGGGAGCTGTTTTTT. As protein: CASSSQIAGTGELFF.

J is TRBJ2-2 and V is TRBV7-9; 7 positions match TRBD2. With V trimmed by 5 bases and J by 6 bases, 18 bases remained unmatched. The CDR3 loop spans 18 amino acids. CDR1 and CDR2 (germline): SEHNR, FQNEAQ (reference sequence). The CDR3 region is CASSHGASGPLGAGELFF. As DNA, the CDR3 is TGTGCCAGCAGCCATGGAGCTAGCGGCCCTTTGGGGGCCGGGGAGCTGTTTTTT.

This chain links TRBV29-1 with TRBJ2-2; D remains ambiguous. This CDR3 has 12 amino acids. V shed 8 bases and J shed 6 bases, with 13 bases lying between them. Germline assignment: CDR1 SQVTM and CDR2 ANQGSEA. The CDR3 sequence is CSLPSRAGELFF. The CDR3 region has the DNA TGCAGCCTCCCAAGCCGGGCCGGGGAGCTGTTTTTT.

The chain is built from TRBV7-3 and TRBJ1-1; 7 positions match TRBD1. The CDR3 is 13 residues long. CDR1 is SGHTA and CDR2 is FQGTGA in the germline V gene. The trim removed 2 bases at V and 4 bases at J, leaving 1 base unmatched. CDR3: CASSLSGGTEAFF. Here the CDR3 DNA reads TGTGCCAGCAGCTTATCAGGGGGCACTGAAGCTTTCTTT.

The rearrangement links TRBV5-1 to TRBJ2-3; the match to TRBD1 covers 8 bases. CDR3 length: 14 amino acids. Germline values: CDR1 SGHRS, CDR2 YFSETQ. V trimming: 5 bases; J trimming: 1 base; junction bases outside the gene matches: 3. The CDR3 sequence: CASRETGGTDTQYF. The CDR3 DNA reads TGCGCCAGCAGAGAGACAGGGGGCACAGATACGCAGTATTTT.

This chain connects TRBV7-6 to TRBJ2-1; a possible D gene is TRBD2 (6 bases). The CDR3 length is 14 residues. The ends were cut back, 1 base at V and 5 bases at J, with 9 bases in the middle. Germline V CDR1 and CDR2: SGHVS, FNYEAQ. The CDR3 sequence: CASSLERGNNEQFF. The CDR3 DNA follows: TGTGCCAGCAGCTTAGAACGGGGGAACAATGAGCAGTTCTTC.

Worth noting for this clone: The junction differs from germline at one of its ends, possibly a read error. This sequence joins TRBV5-6 and TRBJ2-1; tentative D call: TRBD1 (6 bases). This CDR3 spans 18 amino acids. Germline V gene sequence: CDR1 SGHDT, CDR2 YYEEEE. The CDR3 reads CASSLAYGGTLSYDEQFF. The CDR3 coding sequence is TGTGCCAGCAGCTTGGCATATGGGGGCACCCTCTCCTACGATGAGCAGTTCTTC.

The V call is TRBV7-8, the J call TRBJ2-7, with 8 bases aligning to TRBD2. The CDR3 runs to 16 residues. CDR1 SGHVS and CDR2 FQNEAQ come from the germline V gene. After removal of 1 base from V and 12 bases from J, the junction contained 17 bases not matched to a gene. The CDR3 DNA reads as TGTGCCAGCAGCTTAGGGCACGGGGGGGCGGTCTCGATGGGGTACTTC. Its translation: CASSLGHGGAVSMGYF.

Comments on this clone: One end of the junction is discordant with germline, which a read error may explain. Other DNA sequences in the sample encode the same CDR3. J is TRBJ2-2 and V is TRBV7-9; 8 bases fit TRBD2. Per germline, CDR1 SEHNR and CDR2 FQNEAQ (reference sequence). This CDR3 is built from 13 residues. CDR3 bases: TGCGCCAGCCAGGGACTAGGCACCGGGGAGCTGTTTTTT. Residues: CASQGLGTGELFF.

The CDR3 spells CAWSVIGQGYQPQHF. As DNA, the CDR3 is TGTGCCTGGAGTGTAATAGGACAGGGGTATCAGCCCCAGCATTTT. The chain is built from TRBV30 and TRBJ1-5, with TRBD1 matching over 9 bases. The CDR3 runs 15 residues. V dropped 0 bases and J dropped 5; count of bases not matched to a gene: 5. Germline CDR1 reads GTSNPN; CDR2 reads SVGIG (reference sequence).

CDR3 loop: CASGEGNFEQYF. The CDR3 DNA reads TGTGCCAGCGGGGAGGGTAACTTCGAGCAGTACTTC. This chain uses TRBV5-5 with TRBJ2-7, with 7 nucleotides matching TRBD2. V shed 7 bases and J 6 bases; nucleotides not matched to a gene: 7. CDR3 length: 12 residues. The germline V gene encodes CDR1 SGHKS and CDR2 YYEKEE (reference sequence). The whole variable domain, remainder taken from reference TRBV5-5 and TRBJ2-7, is DAGVTQSPTHLIKTRGQQVTLRCSPISGHKSVSWYQQVLGQGPQFIFQYYEKEERGRGNFPDRFSARQFPNYSSELNVNALLLGDSALYLCASGEGNFEQYFGPGTRLTVT.